The source of this T cell receptor beta chain is a study of T-cell memory formation after mild COVID-19. The CDR3 runs to 16 residues. Looked up from germline, CDR1 is MNHEY and CDR2 is SVGAGI. Trimming cost V 0 bases and J 2 bases, with 12 bases left between them. TCRdb re-called the 5' RACE reads through MiXCR, storing one row per CDR3 protein. The sample includes 280,000 or so distinct CDR3 sequences, less than 9.5% of them seen just once. The rearrangement joins TRBV6-5 to TRBJ2-3; perhaps TRBD2 as D (7 bases). The sequencing sample was made of PBMCs or a T cell subset sorted from them (not recorded which). This TCR derives from a man younger than 35 who had mild COVID-19 (a few samples of this study predate the infection). Cell type and time point are not known. CDR3 protein: CASSYSRGAFTDTQYF. CDR3 nucleotide sequence: TGTGCCAGCAGTTACTCACGGGGGGCCTTCACAGATACGCAGTATTTT.